A single T cell receptor beta chain is shown here with its context. The antigen is not known. The record originates from a study of T cells in Graves' hyperthyroidism and ophthalmopathy. The overall study: Upon initial diagnosis and before any treatment, peripheral blood was collected. Study-wide results and caveats: Most clonotypes that expanded in the thyroid above 0.001 also showed up in blood.

The length of the CDR3 is 14 residues. J was trimmed by 9 bases and V by 8 bases; bases with no gene match: 11. CDR1 and CDR2 (germline): ENHRY, SYGVKD. The source material, RNA transcripts, was used to amplify TCR beta CDR3 regions. When the TCR CDR3 underwent first-round RT-PCR, the HTBI primer set was used. One entry per CDR3 protein, called by TCRdb with MiXCR from the multiplex PCR reads. This table holds approximately 570,000 distinct CDR3 sequences, around 20% found once. Reasons for excluding patients were uncontrolled infection, other autoimmune disease, pregnancy or lactation. PBMCs stemmed from over 7.5 ml fresh peripheral blood.

The sample consisted of blood. This clonotype originated in a man aged 35-49 years with Graves' ophthalmopathy. The chain combines TRBV10-3 with TRBJ2-4, with 9 bases identical to TRBD2. CDR3 coding DNA: TGTGCCATCCGTAGAGGCGGGGGGGAGGTCATTCAGTACTTC. It yields the protein CAIRRGGGEVIQYF.